This T cell receptor beta chain was identified during a study of lung T cells in sarcoidosis with Löfgren's syndrome. Study observations and caveats: Shared TRAV12-1 and TRBV2 CDR3 motifs were reported across several patients. Paired TRAV12-1/TRBV2 TCRs showed CDR3 homology and preferential pairing.

Germline-derived CDR1 and CDR2 are SGHTA and FQGNSA. The V and J ends lost 6 bases and 6 bases respectively, with 15 bases between them. The CDR3 runs to 15 residues. This clonotype was seen a handful of times. What it recognizes is unknown. TCRdb reprocessed the reads with MiXCR, giving one entry per CDR3 protein. The sample gives about 9,400 distinct CDR3 sequences, less than 20% of which show up once; roughly 7% is in the top ten. The sample comprised CD4+ T cells from bronchoalveolar lavage. The rearrangement uses TRBV7-2 and TRBJ2-6, with D tentatively TRBD1 (5 bases). The receptor comes from a human donor with sarcoidosis (Löfgren's syndrome or another form), or a control subject (not recorded which). In nucleotides, the CDR3 is TGTGCCAGCAGGAGACAGACGGACGTGGCCAACGTCCTGACTTTC. Encoded protein: CASRRQTDVANVLTF.